Listed below are T cell receptor beta chains from one sample, sequenced in a study of T cells in Graves' hyperthyroidism and ophthalmopathy. Using its own MiXCR run on the multiplex PCR reads, TCRdb lists one record per CDR3 protein. The top ten clones hold more than 60% of a sample with a few hundred thousand distinct CDR3 sequences, roughly 25% of them seen once. The source material was blood. The receptors here all came from a man between 45 and 60 years old with Graves' hyperthyroidism. The CDR3 runs from the conserved cysteine through the conserved F or W. A D gene is named only where the DNA matches it firmly. Rows may omit the clone size; those that give it use once, few, many or a size class.

v_call: TRBV5-1; d_call: NA; j_call: TRBJ1-1; clone_size: many; cdr3_aa: CASSLLGTKSVNTEAFF; cdr3_nt: TGCGCCAGCAGCTTGCTCGGGACAAAGTCAGTGAACACTGAAGCTTTCTTT
v_call: TRBV18; d_call: NA; j_call: TRBJ2-7; clone_size: few; cdr3_aa: CASSLKSRLEQYF; cdr3_nt: TGTGCCAGCTCATTAAAGTCACGCCTCGAGCAGTACTTC
v_call: TRBV3-1; d_call: NA; j_call: TRBJ1-3; clone_size: few; cdr3_aa: CASSHNSLTGNTIYF; cdr3_nt: TGTGCCAGCAGCCATAACAGCTTAACTGGAAACACCATATATTTT
v_call: TRBV5-1; d_call: NA; j_call: TRBJ2-7; clone_size: many; cdr3_aa: CASSLAAGSGFYEQYF; cdr3_nt: TGCGCCAGCAGCTTGGCCGCGGGGAGCGGATTCTACGAGCAGTACTTC
v_call: TRBV2; d_call: NA; j_call: TRBJ2-1; clone_size: NA; cdr3_aa: CASSADGRGLNEQFF; cdr3_nt: TGTGCCAGCAGTGCTGATGGGAGGGGGTTGAATGAGCAGTTCTTC
v_call: TRBV6-2/TRBV6-3; d_call: NA; j_call: TRBJ1-2; clone_size: few; cdr3_aa: CASSSDVYGYTF; cdr3_nt: TGTGCCAGCAGTTCCGACGTTTATGGCTACACCTTC
v_call: TRBV2; d_call: TRBD2; j_call: TRBJ2-3; clone_size: NA; cdr3_aa: CAVGGGPNTDTQYF; cdr3_nt: TGTGCCGTCGGGGGGGGGCCAAACACGGATACGCAGTATTTT
v_call: TRBV27; d_call: TRBD1; j_call: TRBJ1-5; clone_size: few; cdr3_aa: CASSSDRDQPQHF; cdr3_nt: TGTGCCAGCAGTTCCGACAGGGATCAGCCCCAGCATTTT
v_call: TRBV11-2; d_call: NA; j_call: TRBJ2-3; clone_size: few; cdr3_aa: CASSLGRGGTQYF; cdr3_nt: TGTGCCAGCAGCTTAGGGAGGGGAGGTACGCAGTATTTT
v_call: TRBV6-5; d_call: TRBD1; j_call: TRBJ1-2; clone_size: NA; cdr3_aa: CASSYSDPGTGLHGYTF; cdr3_nt: TGTGCCAGCAGTTATTCTGACCCCGGGACAGGGTTACATGGCTACACCTTC
v_call: TRBV3-1; d_call: NA; j_call: TRBJ2-7; clone_size: many; cdr3_aa: CASSQAALISYEQYF; cdr3_nt: TGTGCCAGCAGCCAAGCGGCGCTAATCTCCTACGAGCAGTACTTC
v_call: TRBV28; d_call: NA; j_call: TRBJ2-3; clone_size: many; cdr3_aa: CASSLEGDMGGPEDTQYF; cdr3_nt: TGTGCCAGCAGTTTAGAGGGGGATATGGGAGGGCCCGAGGATACGCAGTATTTT
v_call: TRBV24-1; d_call: NA; j_call: TRBJ1-2; clone_size: NA; cdr3_aa: CATSDLLTGGYTF; cdr3_nt: TGTGCCACCAGTGATTTACTTACTGGTGGCTACACCTTC
v_call: TRBV18; d_call: NA; j_call: TRBJ2-3; clone_size: NA; cdr3_aa: CASSGSADTQYF; cdr3_nt: TGTGCCAGCTCGGGGAGTGCAGATACGCAGTATTTT
v_call: TRBV5-1; d_call: TRBD1; j_call: TRBJ2-3; clone_size: few; cdr3_aa: CASSLWGQGTDTQYF; cdr3_nt: TGCGCCAGCAGCTTGTGGGGACAGGGGACAGATACGCAGTATTTT
v_call: TRBV6-9; d_call: NA; j_call: TRBJ1-2; clone_size: NA; cdr3_aa: CASSYAGGDGYTF; cdr3_nt: TGTGCCAGCAGTTACGCTGGGGGCGATGGCTACACCTTC
v_call: TRBV28; d_call: NA; j_call: TRBJ2-7; clone_size: many; cdr3_aa: CASSKLASYEQYF; cdr3_nt: TGTGCCAGCAGTAAACTAGCTTCCTACGAGCAGTACTTC
v_call: TRBV7-8; d_call: NA; j_call: TRBJ2-3; clone_size: few; cdr3_aa: CASSSPVVIGTDTQYF; cdr3_nt: TGTGCCAGCAGCTCCCCCGTTGTGATTGGCACAGATACGCAGTATTTT
v_call: TRBV7-9; d_call: NA; j_call: TRBJ2-2; clone_size: NA; cdr3_aa: CASSLYGRTGELFF; cdr3_nt: TGTGCCAGCAGCTTATATGGGAGAACCGGGGAGCTGTTTTTT
v_call: TRBV5-1; d_call: TRBD2; j_call: TRBJ2-3; clone_size: NA; cdr3_aa: CASSLTGGGTATQYF; cdr3_nt: TGCGCCAGCAGCCTGACGGGCGGGGGAACAGCTACGCAGTATTTT
v_call: TRBV4-2; d_call: NA; j_call: TRBJ2-3; clone_size: few; cdr3_aa: CASSQSGDTDTQYF; cdr3_nt: TGTGCCAGCAGCCAATCTGGGGACACAGATACGCAGTATTTT
v_call: TRBV19; d_call: TRBD1; j_call: TRBJ1-5; clone_size: NA; cdr3_aa: CASSSQGPNQPQHF; cdr3_nt: TGTGCCAGTAGTTCACAGGGGCCCAATCAGCCCCAGCATTTT
v_call: TRBV7-3; d_call: NA; j_call: TRBJ2-1; clone_size: many; cdr3_aa: CASSSGGVSYNEQFF; cdr3_nt: TGTGCCAGCAGCTCGGGCGGGGTCTCCTACAATGAGCAGTTCTTC
v_call: TRBV11-2; d_call: NA; j_call: TRBJ1-4; clone_size: NA; cdr3_aa: CASSPPGLGEKLFF; cdr3_nt: TGTGCCAGCAGCCCACCGGGGCTCGGTGAAAAACTGTTTTTT
v_call: TRBV2; d_call: NA; j_call: TRBJ2-2; clone_size: NA; cdr3_aa: CASSEGRGTGELFF; cdr3_nt: TGTGCCAGCAGTGAGGGCAGGGGCACCGGGGAGCTGTTTTTT
v_call: TRBV12-3/TRBV12-4; d_call: NA; j_call: TRBJ1-2; clone_size: NA; cdr3_aa: CASSLSGSGSYGYTF; cdr3_nt: TGTGCCAGCAGTTTATCGGGTTCTGGGTCCTATGGCTACACCTTC
v_call: TRBV30; d_call: NA; j_call: TRBJ2-1; clone_size: many; cdr3_aa: CAWSGGNVEQFF; cdr3_nt: TGTGCCTGGAGTGGCGGGAATGTTGAGCAGTTCTTC
v_call: TRBV11-3; d_call: NA; j_call: TRBJ2-2; clone_size: few; cdr3_aa: CASSFGYDTGELFF; cdr3_nt: TGTGCCAGCAGCTTTGGCTATGACACCGGGGAGCTGTTTTTT
v_call: TRBV28; d_call: NA; j_call: TRBJ1-2; clone_size: NA; cdr3_aa: CASSLGGAEDYGYTF; cdr3_nt: TGTGCCAGCAGTTTAGGGGGCGCGGAGGACTATGGCTACACCTTC
v_call: TRBV2; d_call: TRBD1; j_call: TRBJ2-5; clone_size: many; cdr3_aa: CASSETGQGKYF; cdr3_nt: TGTGCCAGCAGTGAAACCGGACAGGGAAAGTACTTC
v_call: TRBV12-3/TRBV12-4; d_call: NA; j_call: TRBJ2-5; clone_size: many; cdr3_aa: CASSLVHLGKETQYF; cdr3_nt: TGTGCCAGCAGTTTAGTTCACTTGGGGAAAGAGACCCAGTACTTC
v_call: TRBV12-3/TRBV12-4; d_call: NA; j_call: TRBJ2-3; clone_size: NA; cdr3_aa: CASRPQGRASDTQYF; cdr3_nt: TGTGCCAGCAGACCACAGGGTCGCGCATCAGATACGCAGTATTTT
v_call: TRBV27; d_call: NA; j_call: TRBJ2-7; clone_size: NA; cdr3_aa: CASSFGDGDYEQYF; cdr3_nt: TGTGCCAGCAGTTTCGGGGATGGGGACTACGAGCAGTACTTC
v_call: TRBV7-9; d_call: NA; j_call: TRBJ2-2; clone_size: once; cdr3_aa: CAIEAEGLGELFF; cdr3_nt: TGTGCCATCGAGGCGGAGGGTCTCGGGGAGCTGTTTTTT
v_call: TRBV28; d_call: NA; j_call: TRBJ1-6; clone_size: few; cdr3_aa: CASSFFLGRHNSPLHF; cdr3_nt: TGTGCCAGCAGTTTTTTTCTCGGACGGCATAATTCACCCCTCCACTTT
v_call: TRBV6-2/TRBV6-3; d_call: NA; j_call: TRBJ2-1; clone_size: NA; cdr3_aa: CASSPPQRISFF; cdr3_nt: TGTGCCAGCAGTCCCCCCCAGCGAATTTCGTTCTTC
v_call: TRBV6-5; d_call: TRBD2; j_call: TRBJ2-7; clone_size: many; cdr3_aa: CASSYTSGTAYEQYF; cdr3_nt: TGTGCCAGCAGTTACACTAGCGGGACCGCCTACGAGCAGTACTTC
v_call: TRBV5-1; d_call: NA; j_call: TRBJ1-2; clone_size: NA; cdr3_aa: CASSPGPGYGYTF; cdr3_nt: TGCGCCAGCAGTCCCGGACCTGGATATGGCTACACCTTC
v_call: TRBV24-1; d_call: NA; j_call: TRBJ2-1; clone_size: NA; cdr3_aa: CATSAPRTSEQFF; cdr3_nt: TGTGCCACCAGTGCCCCCCGCACGAGTGAGCAGTTCTTC
v_call: TRBV3-1; d_call: NA; j_call: TRBJ1-1; clone_size: many; cdr3_aa: CASSQQPRTDNMNTEAFF; cdr3_nt: TGTGCCAGCAGCCAACAGCCAAGGACAGACAATATGAACACTGAAGCTTTCTTT
v_call: TRBV12-3/TRBV12-4; d_call: NA; j_call: TRBJ1-2; clone_size: NA; cdr3_aa: CASSFGRGEYGYTF; cdr3_nt: TGTGCCAGCAGTTTCGGTAGGGGGGAATATGGCTACACCTTC
v_call: TRBV5-1; d_call: NA; j_call: TRBJ2-2; clone_size: few; cdr3_aa: CASSLEGRSTLTNTGELFF; cdr3_nt: TGCGCCAGCAGCTTGGAGGGCCGCAGTACCTTAACGAACACCGGGGAGCTGTTTTTT
v_call: TRBV24-1; d_call: NA; j_call: TRBJ2-1; clone_size: NA; cdr3_aa: CATSDRLGGRNEQFF; cdr3_nt: TGTGCCACCAGTGACCGATTAGGGGGTCGGAATGAGCAGTTCTTC
v_call: TRBV30; d_call: TRBD1; j_call: TRBJ2-5; clone_size: few; cdr3_aa: CAWTIGAAGGTETQYF; cdr3_nt: TGTGCCTGGACGATCGGTGCGGCAGGGGGCACAGAGACCCAGTACTTC
v_call: TRBV12-3/TRBV12-4; d_call: TRBD1; j_call: TRBJ1-6; clone_size: NA; cdr3_aa: CASSLGQGGGSYNSPLHF; cdr3_nt: TGTGCCAGCAGCTTGGGACAGGGAGGAGGCTCCTATAATTCACCCCTCCACTTT
v_call: TRBV29-1; d_call: TRBD1; j_call: TRBJ2-1; clone_size: NA; cdr3_aa: CSGLTGTANNEQFF; cdr3_nt: TGCAGCGGCCTGACCGGGACAGCTAACAATGAGCAGTTCTTC
v_call: TRBV30; d_call: NA; j_call: TRBJ2-7; clone_size: many; cdr3_aa: CAWSRAGTYGEQYF; cdr3_nt: TGTGCCTGGAGTCGGGCAGGGACGTATGGCGAGCAGTACTTC
v_call: TRBV15; d_call: NA; j_call: TRBJ2-2; clone_size: NA; cdr3_aa: CATSRDLGDTGELFF; cdr3_nt: TGTGCCACCAGCAGAGATTTGGGGGACACCGGGGAGCTGTTTTTT
v_call: TRBV6-1; d_call: NA; j_call: TRBJ1-2; clone_size: NA; cdr3_aa: CASSEVYQGLGYTF; cdr3_nt: TGTGCCAGCAGTGAAGTTTACCAGGGTTTAGGCTACACCTTC
v_call: TRBV2; d_call: NA; j_call: TRBJ1-1; clone_size: few; cdr3_aa: CASRDTGKGEAFF; cdr3_nt: TGTGCCAGCAGGGATACAGGGAAAGGTGAAGCTTTCTTT